The 21 T cell receptor beta chains below were found in one sample sequenced in a study of shared clonotypes between healthy human individuals. Data came from immunoSEQ multiplex PCR; TCRdb stores just in-frame clones and leaves some out. The sample holds some 790,000 clones; approximately 72% are singletons and the top ten take 1.8%. Sequenced input: memory CD4+ T cells sorted from blood. Noted subset: CD45RA-negative fraction. These receptors originate from a woman younger than 45 in good health.

The chain carries TRBV7-2 and TRBJ2-5; D ambiguous. The CDR3 length is 13 residues. Per germline, CDR1 SGHTA and CDR2 FQGNSA. The V end lost 5 bases, the J end lost 2 bases, and 9 bases lay between the germline ends. In DNA, the CDR3 is TGTGCCAGCAGCGTAGGGCCACAAGAGACCCAGTACTTC. Translation: CASSVGPQETQYF. The whole variable domain, remainder taken from reference TRBV7-2 and TRBJ2-5, is GAGVSQSPSNKVTEKGKDVELRCDPISGHTALYWYRQSLGQGLEFLIYFQGNSAPDKSGLPSDRFSAERTGGSVSTLTIQRTQQEDSAVYLCASSVGPQETQYFGPGTRLLVL.

V and J are TRBV6-1 and TRBJ1-5; D is possibly TRBD1 (5 bases). CDR3 length: 15 residues. CDR1 is MNHNS and CDR2 is SASEGT in the germline V gene. Trimming shortened V by 6 bases and J by 0 bases, and 12 bases separated the two germline ends. CDR3 residues: CASSVTGISNQPQHF. Written as DNA, the CDR3 is TGTGCCAGCAGCGTAACAGGAATTAGCAATCAGCCCCAGCATTTT.

The table lists this clone with a few counts. The chain combines TRBV5-1 with TRBJ2-2; D is uncertain. Germline CDR1 and CDR2: SGHRS and YFSETQ. V lost 0 bases to trimming and J lost 0 bases, with 9 bases between them. This CDR3 contains 16 residues. CDR3 coding DNA: TGCGCCAGCAGCTTGGCCGTGCAGGCGAACACCGGGGAGCTGTTTTTT. This codes for CASSLAVQANTGELFF. Full variable domain (rest looked up from reference TRBV5-1 and TRBJ2-2): KAGVTQTPRYLIKTRGQQVTLSCSPISGHRSVSWYQQTPGQGLQFLFEYFSETQRNKGNFPGRFSGRQFSNSRSEMNVSTLELGDSALYLCASSLAVQANTGELFFGEGSRLTVL.

This clone came up a few times. This CDR3 is also generated by other DNA sequences in the sample. The J gene is TRBJ2-7, the V gene TRBV20-1, with D uncertain. V lost 3 bases to trimming and J lost 4 bases, with 7 bases between them. The CDR3 has 11 residues. Germline lookup yields CDR1 DFQATT and CDR2 SNEGSKA (reference sequence). CDR3 DNA sequence: TGCAGTGCTAGTTCGCTATACGAGCAGTACTTC. This encodes CSASSLYEQYF.

This clone was recorded only once. The chain carries TRBV11-2 and TRBJ1-3; D not resolved. V lost 5 bases and J lost 2, with 10 bases in between. Germline values: CDR1 SGHAT, CDR2 FQNNGV. The length of the CDR3 is 14 residues. CDR3 amino acids: CASSPHKTGNTIYF. The CDR3, as DNA: TGTGCCAGCAGCCCCCACAAGACTGGAAACACCATATATTTT. Variable domain in full (rest from reference TRBV11-2 and TRBJ1-3): EAGVAQSPRYKIIEKRQSVAFWCNPISGHATLYWYQQILGQGPKLLIQFQNNGVVDDSQLPKDRFSAERLKGVDSTLKIQPAKLEDSAVYLCASSPHKTGNTIYFGEGSWLTVV.

The rearrangement links TRBV5-6 to TRBJ2-3; 8 nucleotides line up with TRBD1. Germline V lookup: CDR1 SGHDT, CDR2 YYEEEE. Germline trimming cut 3 bases from V and 5 bases from J; bases unmatched to any gene: 11. The CDR3 has 16 amino acids. The CDR3 is CASSSPWQGAVDTQYF. The CDR3 region has the DNA TGTGCCAGCAGCTCTCCTTGGCAGGGGGCCGTAGATACGCAGTATTTT. Using reference TRBV5-6 and TRBJ2-3 for the parts outside the CDR3, the full variable domain is DAGVTQSPTHLIKTRGQQVTLRCSPKSGHDTVSWYQQALGQGPQFIFQYYEEEERQRGNFPDRFSGHQFPNYSSELNVNALLLGDSALYLCASSSPWQGAVDTQYFGPGTRLTVL.

J is TRBJ1-2 and V is TRBV7-9; 10 bases align to TRBD1. The V and J ends lost 5 bases and 5 bases, in that order; junction bases with no gene match: 5. The CDR3 extends over 14 amino acids. The germline CDR1 and CDR2 sequences are SEHNR and FQNEAQ (reference sequence). CDR3: CASSAGTGDYGYTF. Here the CDR3 DNA reads TGTGCCAGCAGCGCGGGGACAGGGGATTATGGCTACACCTTC.

The V gene is TRBV7-2, the J gene TRBJ2-2, with D perhaps given as TRBD1 or TRBD2 (5 bases each). Germline-derived CDR1 and CDR2 are SGHTA and FQGNSA. CDR3 length: 15 residues. Trimming cost V 2 bases and J 6 bases, with 13 bases left between them. CDR3 amino acids: CASSLQGYGAGELFF. CDR3 sequence (DNA): TGTGCCAGCAGCTTACAGGGTTACGGGGCCGGGGAGCTGTTTTTT.

This rearrangement joins TRBV6-6 to TRBJ2-3, with TRBD2 identical over 11 bases. The length of the CDR3 is 13 residues. Unmatched junction bases numbered 2, after V lost 4 bases and J lost 8 bases. Germline V gene lookup returns CDR1 MNHNY and CDR2 SVGAGI (reference sequence). The CDR3 coding sequence is TGTGCCAGCAGTTCGGGGACTAGCGGTACGCAGTATTTT. Protein: CASSSGTSGTQYF.

The rearrangement joins TRBV6-5 to TRBJ2-1; TRBD2 is a possible D gene (6 bases). Germline-derived CDR1 and CDR2 are MNHEY and SVGAGI. The CDR3 length is 15 residues. V was cut by 2 bases and J by 4 bases, with 12 bases left in between. In nucleotides, the CDR3 is TGTGCCAGCAGTTACGGAGGAGGGAGTTACAATGAGCAGTTCTTC. It yields the protein CASSYGGGSYNEQFF.

This clone was observed a few times. The chain carries TRBV27 and TRBJ2-1; TRBD1 or TRBD2 may be the D gene (5 bases each). V was pared by 6 bases and J by 7 bases, with 19 bases between. This CDR3 spans 15 amino acids. Looked up from germline, CDR1 is MNHEY and CDR2 is SMNVEV (reference sequence). The CDR3: CASRPPGGGRNEQFF. For the CDR3, the DNA is TGTGCCAGCAGGCCCCCGGGTGGGGGACGGAATGAGCAGTTCTTC.

This chain joins TRBV5-1 and TRBJ2-5, with a possible D match to TRBD1 (5 bases). V lost 5 bases and J 7 bases, leaving 24 bases between the germline ends. There are 16 residues in the CDR3. The germline V gene encodes CDR1 SGHRS and CDR2 YFSETQ. CDR3 loop: CASSRSQSVTQGTQYF. CDR3 DNA sequence: TGCGCCAGCAGTCGTAGCCAGTCGGTGACCCAGGGGACCCAGTACTTC. The full variable domain, rest sourced from reference TRBV5-1 and TRBJ2-5, is KAGVTQTPRYLIKTRGQQVTLSCSPISGHRSVSWYQQTPGQGLQFLFEYFSETQRNKGNFPGRFSGRQFSNSRSEMNVSTLELGDSALYLCASSRSQSVTQGTQYFGPGTRLLVL.

The J gene is TRBJ2-7, the V gene TRBV19; a weak D match, TRBD2 (6 bases). Trimming cost V 4 bases and J 7 bases, with 11 bases left between them. Germline V gene lookup returns CDR1 LNHDA and CDR2 SQIVND (reference sequence). The CDR3 length is 12 residues. The CDR3 DNA reads TGTGCCAGTAGTACCTCAGGGAGGGAGCAGTACTTC. Translation: CASSTSGREQYF.

The chain recombines TRBV19 with TRBJ2-1; D possibly corresponds to TRBD2 (5 bases). V lost 1 base and J lost 9, with 7 bases in between. The CDR3 is 12 residues long. The germline V gene has CDR1 LNHDA and CDR2 SQIVND (reference sequence). CDR3 sequence (DNA): TGTGCCAGTAGTATAGTAGCGACTGAGCAGTTCTTC. This sequence encodes CASSIVATEQFF.

The chain links TRBV5-4 to TRBJ2-7; D may be TRBD2 (6 bases). The V gene lost 2 bases and the J gene lost 2 bases, with 11 bases spanning the gap. The length of the CDR3 is 14 residues. The V gene's germline CDR1 is SGHNT and CDR2 YYREEE (reference sequence). CDR3 DNA sequence: TGTGCCAGCAGCTTAGCGGGTTTACCCTACGAGCAGTACTTC. Translated, it gives CASSLAGLPYEQYF.

V is TRBV19 and J is TRBJ1-2; no clear D. This CDR3 is built from 14 residues. Trimming pared 10 bases from V and 0 bases from J, leaving 15 bases between. Per germline, CDR1 LNHDA and CDR2 SQIVND (reference sequence). The chain's CDR3 is CATGVTNTNYGYTF. Here the CDR3 DNA reads TGTGCCACCGGGGTGACCAATACTAACTATGGCTACACCTTC.

This clone was picked up one time. The chain links TRBV7-9 to TRBJ1-1; the D is unclear. The CDR3 has 12 residues. V lost 7 bases, J lost 5 bases, and 11 bases lay in between. The germline V gene encodes CDR1 SEHNR and CDR2 FQNEAQ (reference sequence). The CDR3 spells CASNPGVTEAFF. The CDR3 DNA is TGTGCCAGCAACCCAGGAGTGACTGAAGCTTTCTTT.

This clone was recorded a few times. This chain links TRBV11-1 with TRBJ1-1, with 7 bases fitting TRBD1. Germline values: CDR1 SGHAT, CDR2 FQDESV (reference sequence). The CDR3 consists of 13 residues. Trimming cost V 5 bases and J 6 bases; bases outside gene matches: 6. The CDR3 nucleotides read TGTGCCAGCAGCCCAGGGGGTAAGGCTGAAGCTTTCTTT. Translating it yields CASSPGGKAEAFF.

The chain joins TRBV18 to TRBJ1-5; 7 bases match TRBD1. Germline V CDR1 and CDR2: KGHSH, LQKENI. CDR3 length: 14 residues. V gave up 4 bases and J gave up 6 bases; unmatched junction bases: 6. The CDR3 protein is CASSLGQEGQPQHF. In nucleotides, the CDR3 is TGTGCCAGCTCACTCGGACAGGAGGGTCAGCCCCAGCATTTT.

V usage is TRBV28 and J usage is TRBJ2-3; tentatively, D is TRBD1 or TRBD2 (5 bases each). V was pared by 6 bases and J by 8 bases, with 18 bases between. Germline V gene sequence: CDR1 MDHEN, CDR2 SYDVKM. This CDR3 has 14 amino acids. Here the CDR3 DNA reads TGTGCCAGCAGCCTGACAGCGTCGAGCGGTACGCAGTATTTT. This translates into CASSLTASSGTQYF.

This chain links TRBV28 with TRBJ1-5; D is ambiguous. Looked up from germline, CDR1 is MDHEN and CDR2 is SYDVKM. V lost 8 bases to trimming and J lost 3 bases, with 17 bases between them. This CDR3 spans 15 amino acids. The CDR3 is CASAPRGSNNQPQHF. The DNA of the CDR3 is TGTGCCAGCGCCCCCCGGGGTAGTAACAATCAGCCCCAGCATTTT.